The sequence of this T cell receptor (beta chain) was determined in a study of cytomegalovirus exposure and HLA in healthy donors. The germline CDR1 and CDR2 sequences are MNHEY and SMNVEV (reference sequence). The junction had 7 bases not matched to a gene; V was cut back by 5 bases and J by 2 bases. The CDR3 spans 15 residues. The PCR made use of 60 Vbeta and 13 Jbeta primers. Sequencing used immunoSEQ multiplex PCR; TCRdb keeps in-frame clones, though not all of them. The specimen's table records around 50,000 clones. The clonotype comes from a male donor in good health and CMV-seropositive. The gene calls are TRBV27 and TRBJ2-7; TRBD1 aligns across 9 bases. Sequenced input: PBMCs. The CDR3: CASSPRTGVPYEQYF. Written as DNA, the CDR3 is TGTGCCAGCAGTCCAAGGACAGGGGTTCCCTACGAGCAGTACTTC.